This TCR beta chain comes out of a study of shared clonotypes between healthy human individuals. On the study more broadly: CD4 naive cells filled three plates per donor, CD4 memory three, CD8 naive two and CD8 memory one.

Trimming took 4 bases from V and 3 from J, leaving 12 bases between them. The CDR3 is 14 residues long. CDR1 is SEHNR, CDR2 FQNEAQ, per germline (reference sequence). In the naive CD8 group, cells lacked CD45RO and were positively selected for CCR7, so terminally differentiated effector memory CD45RA+ cells were left out. Each subset's genomic DNA was split evenly across several immunoSEQ plates. Sequenced by immunoSEQ multiplex PCR; TCRdb stores in-frame clones only, minus some. The data show 2 million to 2.5 million clones, just under 95% seen once. The source of this sequence is a man between 18 and 29 years old in good health. The rearrangement links TRBV7-9 to TRBJ2-5; the D gene is possibly TRBD1 (6 bases). Sequencing used naive CD8+ T cells sorted from blood. In DNA, the CDR3 is TGTGCCAGCAGCTCAACGCACAGGGAAGAGACCCAGTACTTC. Encoded protein: CASSSTHREETQYF. The entire variable domain, with the rest obtained from reference TRBV7-9 and TRBJ2-5, is as follows: DTGVSQNPRHKITKRGQNVTFRCDPISEHNRLYWYRQTLGQGPEFLTYFQNEAQLEKSRLLSDRFSAERPKGSFSTLEIQRTEQGDSAMYLCASSSTHREETQYFGPGTRLLVL.